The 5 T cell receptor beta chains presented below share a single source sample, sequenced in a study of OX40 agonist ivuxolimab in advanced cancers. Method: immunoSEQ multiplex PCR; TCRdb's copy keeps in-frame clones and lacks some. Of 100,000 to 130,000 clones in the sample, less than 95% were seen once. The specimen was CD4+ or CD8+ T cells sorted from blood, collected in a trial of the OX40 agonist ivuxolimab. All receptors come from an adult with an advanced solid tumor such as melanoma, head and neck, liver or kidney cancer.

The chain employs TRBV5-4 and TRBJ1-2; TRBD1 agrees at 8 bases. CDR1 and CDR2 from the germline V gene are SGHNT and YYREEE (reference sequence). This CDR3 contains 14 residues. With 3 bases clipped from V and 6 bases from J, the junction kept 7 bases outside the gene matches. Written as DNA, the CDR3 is TGTGCCAGCAGCTCAAGGACAGGGAACAATGGCTACACCTTC. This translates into CASSSRTGNNGYTF.

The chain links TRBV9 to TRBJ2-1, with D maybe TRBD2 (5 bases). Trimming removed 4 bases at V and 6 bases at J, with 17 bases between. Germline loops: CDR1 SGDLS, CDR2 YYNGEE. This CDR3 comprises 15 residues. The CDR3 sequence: CASSQGGLLLNEQFF. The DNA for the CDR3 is TGTGCCAGCAGCCAAGGAGGACTTCTCCTCAATGAGCAGTTCTTC.

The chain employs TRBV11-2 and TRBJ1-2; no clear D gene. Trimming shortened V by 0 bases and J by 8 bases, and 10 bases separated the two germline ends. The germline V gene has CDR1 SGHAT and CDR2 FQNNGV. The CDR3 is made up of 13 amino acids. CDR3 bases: TGTGCCAGCAGCTTAGACAGGACTAGAGGCTACACCTTC. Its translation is CASSLDRTRGYTF.

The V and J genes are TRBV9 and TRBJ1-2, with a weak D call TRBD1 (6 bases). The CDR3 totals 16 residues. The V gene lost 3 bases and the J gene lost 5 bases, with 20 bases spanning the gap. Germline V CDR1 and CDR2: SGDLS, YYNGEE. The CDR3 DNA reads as TGTGCCAGCAGCGCGCGGGACATCGATTTATTTTATGGCTACACCTTC. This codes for CASSARDIDLFYGYTF. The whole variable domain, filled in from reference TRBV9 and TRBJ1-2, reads DSGVTQTPKHLITATGQRVTLRCSPRSGDLSVYWYQQSLDQGLQFLIQYYNGEERAKGNILERFSAQQFPDLHSELNLSSLELGDSALYFCASSARDIDLFYGYTFGSGTRLTVV.

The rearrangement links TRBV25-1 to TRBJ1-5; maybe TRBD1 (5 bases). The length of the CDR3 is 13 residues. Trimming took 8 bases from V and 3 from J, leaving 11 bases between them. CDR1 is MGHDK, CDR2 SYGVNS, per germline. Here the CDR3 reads CASSQGLNQPQHF. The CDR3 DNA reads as TGTGCCAGCTCCCAGGGACTCAATCAGCCCCAGCATTTT.